This TCR beta chain was recorded in a study of cytomegalovirus exposure and HLA in healthy donors. V lost 5 bases to trimming and J lost 4 bases; unmatched junction nucleotides: 5. This CDR3 has 14 residues. In germline, CDR1 is SNHLY, CDR2 FYNNEI. Researchers ran the PCR with 60 Vbeta and 13 Jbeta primers. Sequencing used immunoSEQ multiplex PCR; TCRdb keeps in-frame clones, though not all of them. The sample shows roughly 250,000 clones, just over 70% of them seen only once. V and J are TRBV2 and TRBJ1-1; 9 bases match TRBD1. This clonotype was sampled from a female donor in good health and CMV-seronegative. Sequencing was performed on PBMCs. This chain's CDR3 is CASSRDRVGTEAFF. The CDR3 DNA follows: TGTGCCAGCAGTCGGGACAGGGTGGGCACTGAAGCTTTCTTT.